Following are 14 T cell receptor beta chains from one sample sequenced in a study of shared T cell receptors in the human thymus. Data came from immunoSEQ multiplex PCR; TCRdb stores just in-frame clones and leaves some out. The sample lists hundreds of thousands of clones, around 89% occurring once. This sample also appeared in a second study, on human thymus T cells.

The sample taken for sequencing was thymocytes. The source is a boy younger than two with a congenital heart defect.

CDR3 protein: CASSPPREGYNEQFF. The CDR3 region has the DNA TGTGCCAGCTCACCACCGCGGGAGGGCTACAATGAGCAGTTCTTC. V gene TRBV18 combines with J gene TRBJ2-1, with 9 positions matching TRBD2. V gave up 0 bases and J gave up 3 bases; unmatched junction bases: 0. Germline assignment: CDR1 KGHSH and CDR2 LQKENI. CDR3 length equals 15 residues.

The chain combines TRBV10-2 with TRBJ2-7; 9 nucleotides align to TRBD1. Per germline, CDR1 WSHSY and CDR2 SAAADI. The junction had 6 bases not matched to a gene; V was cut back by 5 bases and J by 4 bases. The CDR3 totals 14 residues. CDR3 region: CASSLTGGTYEQYF. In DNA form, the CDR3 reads TGCGCCAGCAGTTTGACAGGGGGGACTTACGAGCAGTACTTC.

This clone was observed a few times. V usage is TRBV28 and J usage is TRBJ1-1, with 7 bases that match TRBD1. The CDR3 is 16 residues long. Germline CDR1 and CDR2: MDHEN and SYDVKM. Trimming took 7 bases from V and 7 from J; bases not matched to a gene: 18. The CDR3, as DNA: TGTGCCAGCACCCAAGGCCAGGGGGGAAGCGGAGGTGAAGCTTTCTTT. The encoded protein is CASTQGQGGSGGEAFF.

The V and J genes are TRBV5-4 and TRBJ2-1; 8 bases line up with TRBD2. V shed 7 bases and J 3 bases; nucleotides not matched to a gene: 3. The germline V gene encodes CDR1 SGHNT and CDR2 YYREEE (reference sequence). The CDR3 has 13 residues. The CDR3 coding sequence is TGTGCCAGCCGGCTAGCGGGCTACAATGAGCAGTTCTTC. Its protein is CASRLAGYNEQFF.

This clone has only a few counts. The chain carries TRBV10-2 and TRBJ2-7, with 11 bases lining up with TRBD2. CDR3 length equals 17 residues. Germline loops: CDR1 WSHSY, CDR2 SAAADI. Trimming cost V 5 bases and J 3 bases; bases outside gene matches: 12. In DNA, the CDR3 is TGCGCCAGCAGTCCCCCAATACTAGCGGGGGAAGACTACGAGCAGTACTTC. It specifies CASSPPILAGEDYEQYF.

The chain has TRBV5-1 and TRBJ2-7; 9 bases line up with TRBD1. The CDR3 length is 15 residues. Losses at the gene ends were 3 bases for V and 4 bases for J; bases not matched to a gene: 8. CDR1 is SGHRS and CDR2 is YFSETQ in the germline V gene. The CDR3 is CASSWDREGNYEQYF. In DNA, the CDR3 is TGCGCCAGCAGCTGGGACAGGGAAGGCAATTACGAGCAGTACTTC.

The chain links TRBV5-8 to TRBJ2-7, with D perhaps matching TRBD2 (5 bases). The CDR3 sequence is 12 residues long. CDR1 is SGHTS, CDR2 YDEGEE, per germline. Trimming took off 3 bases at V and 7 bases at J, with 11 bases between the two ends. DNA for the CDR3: TGTGCCAGCAGCTCGGGGTTTTGGGAGCAGTACTTC. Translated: CASSSGFWEQYF.

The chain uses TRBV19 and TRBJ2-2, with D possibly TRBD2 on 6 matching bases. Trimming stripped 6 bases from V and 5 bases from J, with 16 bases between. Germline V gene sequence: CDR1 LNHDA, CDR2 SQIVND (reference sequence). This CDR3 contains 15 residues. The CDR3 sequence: CASSIMSGATGELFF. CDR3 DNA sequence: TGTGCCAGTAGCATCATGTCGGGAGCAACCGGGGAGCTGTTTTTT.

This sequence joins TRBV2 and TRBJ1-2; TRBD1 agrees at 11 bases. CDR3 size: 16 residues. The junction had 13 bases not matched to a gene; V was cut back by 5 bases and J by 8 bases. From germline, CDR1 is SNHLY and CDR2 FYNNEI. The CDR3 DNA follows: TGTGCCAGCAGTTTCCAAGTAGGACAGGGGGCTGACGGCTACACCTTC. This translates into CASSFQVGQGADGYTF.

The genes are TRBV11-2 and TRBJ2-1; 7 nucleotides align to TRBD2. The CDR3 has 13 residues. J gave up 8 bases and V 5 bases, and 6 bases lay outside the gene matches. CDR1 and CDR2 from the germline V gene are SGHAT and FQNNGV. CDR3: CASSPRTSDEQFF. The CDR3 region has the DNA TGTGCCAGCAGCCCAAGGACTAGTGATGAGCAGTTCTTC.

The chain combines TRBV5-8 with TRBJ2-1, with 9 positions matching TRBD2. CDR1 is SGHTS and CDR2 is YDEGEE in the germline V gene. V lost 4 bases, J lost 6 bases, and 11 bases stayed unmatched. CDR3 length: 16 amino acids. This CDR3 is CASSSSGAGGGNEQFF. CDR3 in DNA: TGTGCCAGCAGCAGCTCTGGTGCGGGAGGGGGCAATGAGCAGTTCTTC.

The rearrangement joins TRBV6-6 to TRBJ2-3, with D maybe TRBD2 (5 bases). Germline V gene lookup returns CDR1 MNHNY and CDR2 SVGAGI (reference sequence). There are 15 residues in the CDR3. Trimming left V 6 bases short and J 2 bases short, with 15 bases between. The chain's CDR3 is CASSKGGQVTDTQYF. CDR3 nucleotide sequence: TGTGCCAGCAGCAAGGGCGGGCAGGTCACAGATACGCAGTATTTT.

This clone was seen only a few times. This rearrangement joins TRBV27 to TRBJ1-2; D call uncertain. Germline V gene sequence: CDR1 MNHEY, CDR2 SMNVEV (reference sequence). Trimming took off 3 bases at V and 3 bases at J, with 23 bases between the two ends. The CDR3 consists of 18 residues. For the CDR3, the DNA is TGTGCCAGCAGTTTTGGTGGTGGGAGCCCCCGATATGACTATGGCTACACCTTC. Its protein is CASSFGGGSPRYDYGYTF.

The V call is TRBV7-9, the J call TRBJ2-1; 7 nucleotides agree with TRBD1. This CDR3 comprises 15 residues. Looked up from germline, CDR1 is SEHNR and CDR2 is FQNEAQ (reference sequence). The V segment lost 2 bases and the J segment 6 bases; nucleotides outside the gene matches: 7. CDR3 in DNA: TGTGCCAGCAGCTTATTACGGGACAGCATCAATGAGCAGTTCTTC. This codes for CASSLLRDSINEQFF.